The rows below give T cell receptor beta chains drawn from one sample of a study of blood T cells in healthy people across ages. Using its own MiXCR run on the 5' RACE reads, TCRdb lists one record per CDR3 protein. The repertoire holds over a million distinct CDR3 sequences, approximately 40% seen once, with under 8% in the top ten. The sequencing input was blood. These receptor sequences come from a woman aged 18 to 35 in good health. The CDR3 runs from the conserved cysteine through the conserved F or W. A D gene is named only where the DNA matches it firmly. Rows may omit the clone size; those that give it use once, few, many or a size class.

- | 16 | few | TRBJ2-2 | TRBV5-1 | CASSLRQPFATGELFF | TGCGCCAGCAGCTTAAGACAGCCGTTCGCAACCGGGGAGCTGTTTTTT
TRBD1 | 14 | - | TRBJ2-4 | TRBV6-2/TRBV6-3 | CASRRDRERNIQYF | TGTGCCAGCAGGAGGGACAGGGAACGAAACATTCAGTACTTC
TRBD1 | 15 | once | TRBJ2-1 | TRBV7-9 | CASSLGTGDKNEQFF | TGTGCCAGCAGCCTGGGGACAGGGGATAAGAATGAGCAGTTCTTC
- | 15 | - | TRBJ2-7 | TRBV9 | CASSVETSLSDEQYF | TGTGCCAGCAGCGTAGAAACTAGCTTATCTGACGAGCAGTACTTC
TRBD2 | 16 | - | TRBJ2-3 | TRBV6-6 | CASSYTTSLNTDTQYF | TGTGCCAGCAGTTACACGACTAGCCTAAACACAGATACGCAGTATTTT
TRBD1 | 14 | few | TRBJ2-1 | TRBV28 | CATDRQGVRDEQFF | TGTGCCACCGACAGACAGGGAGTCAGAGATGAGCAGTTCTTC
- | 15 | few | TRBJ2-3 | TRBV4-1 | CASSQDDLSTDTQYF | TGCGCCAGCAGCCAAGATGATCTTTCCACAGATACGCAGTATTTT
- | 13 | few | TRBJ1-1 | TRBV20-1 | CSARDEASLRAFF | TGCAGTGCTAGAGATGAGGCCAGCCTGAGAGCTTTCTTT
TRBD1 | 14 | - | TRBJ1-5 | TRBV7-2 | CASSIRQGNQPQHF | TGTGCCAGCAGCATCCGACAGGGTAATCAGCCCCAGCATTTT
TRBD2 | 21 | - | TRBJ2-3 | TRBV7-8 | CASSPFRGLAGPDQSTDTQYF | TGTGCCAGCAGCCCTTTCCGTGGACTAGCGGGGCCGGACCAAAGCACAGATACGCAGTATTTT
TRBD2 | 16 | few | TRBJ2-1 | TRBV7-2 | CASRDPSGSSGNEQFF | TGTGCCAGCAGGGACCCTAGCGGGAGTTCTGGGAATGAGCAGTTCTTC
- | 15 | few | TRBJ2-5 | TRBV10-3 | CAIRGSSPELETQYF | TGTGCCATCCGAGGGTCTTCCCCAGAGTTAGAGACCCAGTACTTC
TRBD1 | 12 | once | TRBJ1-2 | TRBV6-6 | CASSYDRGAYTF | TGTGCCAGCAGTTATGACAGGGGCGCCTACACCTTC
- | 13 | - | TRBJ2-7 | TRBV6-2/TRBV6-3 | CANSSGTSYEQYF | TGTGCCAACAGTTCCGGAACCTCCTACGAGCAGTACTTC
- | 17 | - | TRBJ2-3 | TRBV12-3/TRBV12-4 | CASSLLAGAASTDTQYF | TGTGCCAGCAGTTTACTGGCCGGGGCCGCGTCCACAGATACGCAGTATTTT
- | 13 | few | TRBJ2-7 | TRBV7-9 | CASSLPPTYEQYF | TGTGCCAGCAGCTTACCACCAACCTACGAGCAGTACTTC
TRBD2 | 14 | few | TRBJ2-1 | TRBV3-1 | CASSWGTRSNEQFF | TGTGCCAGCAGCTGGGGGACTAGGTCTAATGAGCAGTTCTTC
- | 15 | few | TRBJ2-4 | TRBV11-2 | CASSLEAGGKNIQYF | TGTGCCAGCAGCTTAGAGGCTGGGGGCAAAAACATTCAGTACTTC
- | 13 | - | TRBJ2-1 | TRBV2 | CANQNRSYNEQFF | TGTGCCAATCAAAACCGCTCCTACAATGAGCAGTTCTTC
- | 14 | - | TRBJ2-5 | TRBV6-6 | CASGASTAQETQYF | TGTGCCAGCGGTGCTTCAACGGCACAAGAGACCCAGTACTTC
- | 15 | - | TRBJ2-1 | TRBV5-1 | CASSLSTGTHNEQFF | TGCGCCAGCAGCTTGTCCACAGGGACTCACAATGAGCAGTTCTTC
- | 16 | few | TRBJ2-3 | TRBV7-9 | CASSAPTRQDTDTQYF | TGTGCCAGCAGCGCCCCAACGAGACAGGACACAGATACGCAGTATTTT
TRBD2 | 16 | - | TRBJ2-1 | TRBV20-1 | CSATAELSGDYNEQFF | TGCAGTGCTACCGCTGAGTTAAGCGGGGATTACAATGAGCAGTTCTTC
TRBD1 | 16 | - | TRBJ2-7 | TRBV6-1 | CASRENRRDRDYEQYF | TGTGCCAGCAGAGAAAACCGAAGGGACAGGGACTACGAGCAGTACTTC
TRBD2 | 13 | - | TRBJ2-3 | TRBV10-2 | CASSDPTSGLLYF | TGCGCCAGCAGTGACCCAACTAGCGGACTCCTGTATTTT
- | 17 | few | TRBJ2-1 | TRBV11-2 | CASSRGGAGGTYNEQFF | TGTGCCAGCAGCCGAGGTGGGGCGGGTGGGACCTACAATGAGCAGTTCTTC
- | 18 | - | TRBJ2-6 | TRBV29-1 | CSVAEQSTQSSGANVLTF | TGCAGCGTCGCAGAACAGAGTACCCAGAGCTCTGGGGCCAACGTCCTGACTTTC
TRBD1 | 14 | - | TRBJ1-2 | TRBV5-1 | CASSSDRGQGGYTF | TGCGCCAGCAGCAGTGACAGGGGGCAAGGTGGCTACACCTTC
TRBD1 | 16 | few | TRBJ1-2 | TRBV5-1 | CASSSTGGVPYYGYTF | TGCGCCAGCAGCTCTACAGGGGGAGTGCCCTATTATGGCTACACCTTC
- | 15 | many | TRBJ2-1 | TRBV5-5 | CASSSGLDLYNEQFF | TGTGCCAGCAGCTCCGGACTTGACCTCTACAATGAGCAGTTCTTC
TRBD2 | 16 | once | TRBJ2-7 | TRBV7-2 | CASSPRGSGRGYEQYF | TGTGCCAGCAGCCCCCGGGGTAGCGGGAGAGGATACGAGCAGTACTTC
TRBD2 | 15 | once | TRBJ2-7 | TRBV6-1 | CASSEARTRGYEQYF | TGTGCCAGCAGTGAAGCCCGGACTAGGGGCTACGAGCAGTACTTC
- | 14 | - | TRBJ2-7 | TRBV20-1 | CSASGAGNSYEQYF | TGCAGTGCTAGTGGGGCAGGAAACTCCTACGAGCAGTACTTC
- | 15 | - | TRBJ2-1 | TRBV27 | CASSPDQTVSNEQFF | TGTGCCAGCAGTCCCGACCAGACCGTTAGTAATGAGCAGTTCTTC
- | 19 | few | TRBJ1-4 | TRBV4-1 | CASSQELSWAGHKRSGVFF | TGCGCCAGCAGCCAAGAGTTAAGTTGGGCAGGGCACAAACGATCGGGGGTGTTTTTT
TRBD1 | 14 | - | TRBJ2-7 | TRBV20-1 | CSANRDRGPYEQYF | TGCAGTGCAAACCGGGACAGGGGGCCCTACGAGCAGTACTTC
- | 15 | - | TRBJ1-2 | TRBV14 | CASSLLPGANYGYTF | TGTGCCAGCAGCCTCCTCCCCGGGGCTAACTATGGCTACACCTTC
TRBD2 | 16 | - | TRBJ2-1 | TRBV7-2 | CASSGGTSGSRYEQFF | TGTGCCAGCAGCGGAGGGACTAGCGGGAGTAGGTATGAGCAGTTCTTC
- | 16 | - | TRBJ2-3 | TRBV7-9 | CASSTTLQGDAGTQYF | TGTGCCAGCAGCACGACCCTACAGGGAGATGCAGGTACGCAGTATTTT